The rows below give T cell receptor beta chains drawn from one sample of a study of T cell repertoires in cytomegalovirus infection. These receptors' targets are unknown. TCRdb itself ran the reads through MiXCR, one entry per CDR3 protein. The repertoire holds about 500,000 distinct CDR3 sequences, roughly a third seen once, with roughly a sixth in the top ten. The material was cultured PBMCs, obtained from culture after CMV antigen stimulation. The receptor source for this set is a human donor in good health (CMV status not recorded). Some clones in this sample may be carry-over from other donors' samples. The CDR3 runs from the conserved cysteine through the conserved F or W. Fields, in order: D gene, CDR3 length, J gene, clone size, V gene, CDR3 protein, CDR3 DNA. A D gene is named only where the DNA matches it firmly. Clone size is stated in some rows and not others, as once, few, many or a class when expanded.

d_call: TRBD2; cdr3_length: 13; j_call: TRBJ2-1; clone_size: many; v_call: TRBV7-2; cdr3_aa: CASSSRGRDEQFF; cdr3_nt: TGTGCCAGCAGCTCCCGCGGGAGGGATGAGCAGTTCTTC
d_call: NA; cdr3_length: 13; j_call: TRBJ2-7; clone_size: once; v_call: TRBV2; cdr3_aa: CASNVLGAGEQYF; cdr3_nt: TGTGCCAGCAACGTTCTCGGAGCGGGCGAGCAGTACTTC
d_call: NA; cdr3_length: 14; j_call: TRBJ2-2; clone_size: NA; v_call: TRBV4-3; cdr3_aa: CASSQVLGTGELFF; cdr3_nt: TGCGCCAGCAGCCAAGTTCTGGGGACCGGGGAGCTGTTTTTT
d_call: TRBD2; cdr3_length: 16; j_call: TRBJ2-7; clone_size: NA; v_call: TRBV5-1; cdr3_aa: CASSLARLAASYEQYF; cdr3_nt: TGCGCCAGCAGCTTGGCGAGACTAGCCGCCTCCTACGAGCAGTACTTC
d_call: TRBD1; cdr3_length: 15; j_call: TRBJ2-7; clone_size: once; v_call: TRBV7-2; cdr3_aa: CASSPGQDNSYEQYF; cdr3_nt: TGTGCCAGCAGCCCCGGACAGGACAACTCCTACGAGCAGTACTTC
d_call: TRBD1; cdr3_length: 15; j_call: TRBJ1-5; clone_size: NA; v_call: TRBV19; cdr3_aa: CASSMIGGSNQPQHF; cdr3_nt: TGTGCCAGTAGTATGATAGGGGGCAGCAATCAGCCCCAGCATTTT
d_call: NA; cdr3_length: 14; j_call: TRBJ2-5; clone_size: few; v_call: TRBV24-1; cdr3_aa: CATRSGQFQETQYF; cdr3_nt: TGTGCCACCCGTTCCGGACAGTTCCAAGAGACCCAGTACTTC
d_call: TRBD1; cdr3_length: 16; j_call: TRBJ1-5; clone_size: NA; v_call: TRBV4-3; cdr3_aa: CASSQEGTASNQPQHF; cdr3_nt: TGCGCCAGCAGCCAAGAAGGGACAGCGAGCAATCAGCCCCAGCATTTT
d_call: NA; cdr3_length: 13; j_call: TRBJ2-2; clone_size: NA; v_call: TRBV6-5; cdr3_aa: CASSYFDIGELFF; cdr3_nt: TGTGCCAGCAGTTACTTCGACATCGGGGAGCTGTTTTTT
d_call: NA; cdr3_length: 18; j_call: TRBJ2-2; clone_size: few; v_call: TRBV10-3; cdr3_aa: CAISATQGKDRGTGELFF; cdr3_nt: TGTGCCATCAGTGCTACACAGGGAAAGGACCGTGGCACCGGGGAGCTGTTTTTT
d_call: TRBD1; cdr3_length: 14; j_call: TRBJ2-5; clone_size: NA; v_call: TRBV15; cdr3_aa: CATSTDRVKETQYF; cdr3_nt: TGTGCCACCAGCACCGACAGGGTAAAAGAGACCCAGTACTTC
d_call: TRBD2; cdr3_length: 18; j_call: TRBJ2-7; clone_size: NA; v_call: TRBV28; cdr3_aa: CASSSPGRPSGIAYEQYF; cdr3_nt: TGTGCCAGCAGTTCCCCTGGCAGACCTAGCGGTATTGCCTACGAGCAGTACTTC
d_call: NA; cdr3_length: 12; j_call: TRBJ1-2; clone_size: many; v_call: TRBV7-9; cdr3_aa: CASSLVPGNYTF; cdr3_nt: TGTGCCAGCAGCTTAGTTCCAGGGAACTACACCTTC
d_call: TRBD2; cdr3_length: 17; j_call: TRBJ2-5; clone_size: once; v_call: TRBV19; cdr3_aa: CASSEGFLAGAGETQYF; cdr3_nt: TGTGCCAGTAGCGAAGGGTTCCTAGCGGGAGCAGGAGAGACCCAGTACTTC
d_call: NA; cdr3_length: 17; j_call: TRBJ2-6; clone_size: NA; v_call: TRBV28; cdr3_aa: CASSNQGRVSGANVLTF; cdr3_nt: TGTGCCAGCAGTAACCAGGGTAGGGTGTCTGGGGCCAACGTCCTGACTTTC
d_call: NA; cdr3_length: 14; j_call: TRBJ2-3; clone_size: many; v_call: TRBV7-2; cdr3_aa: CASSFPISTDTQYF; cdr3_nt: TGTGCCAGCAGCTTCCCCATTAGCACAGATACGCAGTATTTT
d_call: TRBD2; cdr3_length: 18; j_call: TRBJ2-4; clone_size: few; v_call: TRBV7-2; cdr3_aa: CASSPELAGGPPKNIQYF; cdr3_nt: TGTGCCAGCAGCCCAGAACTAGCGGGAGGGCCCCCCAAAAACATTCAGTACTTC
d_call: NA; cdr3_length: 14; j_call: TRBJ2-1; clone_size: NA; v_call: TRBV19; cdr3_aa: CASSISVYEREQFF; cdr3_nt: TGTGCCAGTAGTATATCCGTATACGAAAGAGAGCAGTTCTTC
d_call: NA; cdr3_length: 14; j_call: TRBJ2-5; clone_size: NA; v_call: TRBV28; cdr3_aa: CASKPGPNRETQYF; cdr3_nt: TGTGCCAGCAAACCGGGCCCTAACCGAGAGACCCAGTACTTC
d_call: TRBD2; cdr3_length: 19; j_call: TRBJ2-3; clone_size: many; v_call: TRBV7-2; cdr3_aa: CASSYPPGLAGVGSDTQYF; cdr3_nt: TGTGCCAGCAGCTACCCCCCGGGACTAGCGGGAGTAGGTTCAGATACGCAGTATTTT
d_call: NA; cdr3_length: 17; j_call: TRBJ2-3; clone_size: NA; v_call: TRBV12-3/TRBV12-4; cdr3_aa: CASSLRPWVTDTDTQYF; cdr3_nt: TGTGCCAGCAGTTTACGTCCTTGGGTAACCGACACAGATACGCAGTATTTT
d_call: TRBD2; cdr3_length: 16; j_call: TRBJ2-7; clone_size: few; v_call: TRBV7-6; cdr3_aa: CASSPQAGGPSEEQYF; cdr3_nt: TGTGCCAGCAGCCCCCAAGCGGGAGGGCCCTCGGAAGAGCAGTACTTC
d_call: TRBD1; cdr3_length: 15; j_call: TRBJ2-1; clone_size: few; v_call: TRBV7-2; cdr3_aa: CASSSGTGANNEQFF; cdr3_nt: TGTGCCAGCAGCTCCGGGACAGGAGCTAACAATGAGCAGTTCTTC
d_call: TRBD1; cdr3_length: 16; j_call: TRBJ2-1; clone_size: NA; v_call: TRBV12-3/TRBV12-4; cdr3_aa: CASSRPGQVSYNEQFF; cdr3_nt: TGTGCCAGCAGCCGGCCAGGACAGGTCTCCTACAATGAGCAGTTCTTC
d_call: NA; cdr3_length: 15; j_call: TRBJ2-5; clone_size: NA; v_call: TRBV4-2; cdr3_aa: CASSQDPSGQETQYF; cdr3_nt: TGTGCCAGCAGCCAAGATCCCAGCGGCCAAGAGACCCAGTACTTC
d_call: TRBD2; cdr3_length: 15; j_call: TRBJ2-1; clone_size: NA; v_call: TRBV20-1; cdr3_aa: CSAGGTRGPYNEQFF; cdr3_nt: TGCAGTGCTGGCGGGACTAGGGGCCCCTACAATGAGCAGTTCTTC
d_call: NA; cdr3_length: 15; j_call: TRBJ2-1; clone_size: few; v_call: TRBV7-9; cdr3_aa: CASSLGIGEPGLPFF; cdr3_nt: TGTGCCAGCAGCTTAGGGATTGGGGAACCTGGGCTACCGTTCTTC
d_call: NA; cdr3_length: 13; j_call: TRBJ2-1; clone_size: NA; v_call: TRBV7-8; cdr3_aa: CASSLELNNEQFF; cdr3_nt: TGTGCCAGCAGCTTAGAATTAAACAATGAGCAGTTCTTC
d_call: TRBD1; cdr3_length: 17; j_call: TRBJ1-6; clone_size: NA; v_call: TRBV4-3; cdr3_aa: CASSYSGTGDWGSPLHF; cdr3_nt: TGCGCCAGCAGCTACTCCGGGACAGGGGACTGGGGCTCACCCCTCCACTTT
d_call: NA; cdr3_length: 13; j_call: TRBJ1-5; clone_size: NA; v_call: TRBV20-1; cdr3_aa: CSARGGNNQPQHF; cdr3_nt: TGCAGTGCTAGAGGGGGCAACAATCAGCCCCAGCATTTT
d_call: TRBD2; cdr3_length: 18; j_call: TRBJ2-1; clone_size: NA; v_call: TRBV27; cdr3_aa: CASSLRQGGGRAINEQFF; cdr3_nt: TGTGCCAGCAGTTTAAGACAGGGAGGCGGGAGGGCCATAAATGAGCAGTTCTTC
d_call: NA; cdr3_length: 14; j_call: TRBJ2-5; clone_size: NA; v_call: TRBV5-5; cdr3_aa: CASSLTHSQETQYF; cdr3_nt: TGTGCCAGCAGCTTAACACATTCGCAAGAGACCCAGTACTTC
d_call: TRBD2; cdr3_length: 14; j_call: TRBJ2-1; clone_size: NA; v_call: TRBV12-3/TRBV12-4; cdr3_aa: CASSPGTRRDEQFF; cdr3_nt: TGTGCCAGCAGTCCGGGGACTAGAAGGGATGAGCAGTTCTTC
d_call: TRBD1; cdr3_length: 14; j_call: TRBJ2-1; clone_size: few; v_call: TRBV29-1; cdr3_aa: CSTPGTGSHPGQFF; cdr3_nt: TGCAGCACACCCGGGACAGGGAGCCACCCAGGGCAGTTCTTC
d_call: TRBD2; cdr3_length: 15; j_call: TRBJ2-7; clone_size: few; v_call: TRBV6-5; cdr3_aa: CASSYSPRLAGQQYF; cdr3_nt: TGTGCCAGCAGTTACTCGCCGAGACTAGCGGGACAGCAGTACTTC
d_call: NA; cdr3_length: 14; j_call: TRBJ2-3; clone_size: many; v_call: TRBV7-2; cdr3_aa: CASSWTVTGDTQYF; cdr3_nt: TGTGCCAGCAGCTGGACAGTAACAGGAGATACGCAGTATTTT
d_call: NA; cdr3_length: 14; j_call: TRBJ1-4; clone_size: NA; v_call: TRBV27; cdr3_aa: CASTSTGKGEKLFF; cdr3_nt: TGTGCCAGCACGTCCACAGGGAAAGGGGAAAAACTGTTTTTT